These 13 T cell receptor beta chains were sequenced from one sample in a study of T-cell reconstitution after alpha-beta-depleted transplantation in children. It was with unique molecular identifiers that the TCRbeta library was prepared. TCRdb redid the calling of the PCR reads with MiXCR, one entry per CDR3 protein. The table includes hundreds of thousands of distinct CDR3 sequences, 8% to 9.5% detected once. Sequenced material: PBMCs from the stem cell graft donor, taken from the stem cell graft. These receptors were taken from a human donor who donated a stem cell graft to a child with acute lymphoblastic leukemia.

This clonotype was detected many times. The rearrangement joins TRBV5-1 to TRBJ1-5; no firm D call. CDR1 and CDR2 (germline): SGHRS, YFSETQ. CDR3 length: 15 amino acids. V was trimmed by 4 bases and J by 5 bases, leaving 16 bases between them. The CDR3 DNA is TGCGCCAGCAGCCCTGATCCGGAGTATTATCAGCCCCAGCATTTT. It specifies CASSPDPEYYQPQHF.

Comment on this clonotype: One end of the junction does not line up with germline, which may come from a read error. This chain connects TRBV20-1 to TRBJ2-1, with 8 nucleotides matching TRBD1. The CDR3 runs 16 residues. Germline V lookup: CDR1 DFQATT, CDR2 SNEGSKA (reference sequence). The CDR3 loop is CCARPALAGGGNEQFF. The CDR3 DNA sequence: TGCTGTGCTAGACCTGCTTTGGCAGGGGGCGGGAATGAGCAGTTCTTC.

This clonotype showed up just a few times. CDR3 amino acids: CASRVLSYGYTF. CDR3 nucleotides: TGTGCCAGCAGGGTACTGAGCTATGGCTACACCTTC. V is TRBV2 and J is TRBJ1-2; D gene uncertain. The length of the CDR3 is 12 residues. Trimming took off 6 bases at V and 4 bases at J, with 9 bases between the two ends. In germline, CDR1 is SNHLY, CDR2 FYNNEI. The full variable domain, with the rest looked up from reference TRBV2 and TRBJ1-2, is EPEVTQTPSHQVTQMGQEVILRCVPISNHLYFYWYRQILGQKVEFLVSFYNNEISEKSEIFDDQFSVERPDGSNFTLKIRSTKLEDSAMYFCASRVLSYGYTFGSGTRLTVV.

This clonotype appeared many times. This sequence joins TRBV7-8 and TRBJ2-7, with 7 bases lining up with TRBD2. This CDR3 is 14 amino acids long. In germline, CDR1 is SGHVS, CDR2 FQNEAQ. The CDR3 nucleotides read TGTGCGTCCCATCCTGGGCTAGCGGTTTACGAGCAGTACTTC. As protein: CASHPGLAVYEQYF.

The chain has TRBV15 and TRBJ2-5; a weak D match, TRBD2 (6 bases). This CDR3 has 14 amino acids. CDR1 and CDR2 (germline): LNHNV, YYDKDF (reference sequence). V shed 2 bases and J shed 5 bases, with 12 bases lying between them. CDR3 sequence: CATSRRGSYETQYF. In DNA, the CDR3 is TGTGCCACCAGCAGACGGGGGTCCTACGAGACCCAGTACTTC.

There are many counts of this clonotype. This rearrangement joins TRBV7-2 to TRBJ1-1; D is undetermined. Trimming shortened V by 2 bases and J by 8 bases, and 9 bases separated the two germline ends. CDR3 length: 12 residues. Looked up from germline, CDR1 is SGHTA and CDR2 is FQGNSA. CDR3 sequence (DNA): TGTGCCAGCAGCTTAACCGGGATGGAAGCTTTCTTT. Protein: CASSLTGMEAFF. Variable domain in full (rest from reference TRBV7-2 and TRBJ1-1): GAGVSQSPSNKVTEKGKDVELRCDPISGHTALYWYRQSLGQGLEFLIYFQGNSAPDKSGLPSDRFSAERTGGSVSTLTIQRTQQEDSAVYLCASSLTGMEAFFGQGTRLTVV.

In this sample, this clonotype turned up many times. The rearrangement uses TRBV27 and TRBJ1-4, with D maybe TRBD1 (5 bases). With 6 bases removed from V and 0 bases from J, the gap between germline ends came to 14 bases. Germline V gene sequence: CDR1 MNHEY, CDR2 SMNVEV (reference sequence). The CDR3 totals 16 residues. The CDR3 sequence is CASRGITGTTNEKLFF. CDR3 DNA: TGTGCCAGCAGGGGGATTACAGGAACAACTAATGAAAAACTGTTTTTT.

The rearrangement joins TRBV5-1 to TRBJ1-5; D not certain. The CDR3 has 14 residues. V dropped 0 bases and J dropped 7 bases, with 11 bases sitting between them. Germline CDR1 reads SGHRS; CDR2 reads YFSETQ. Here the CDR3 reads CASSLAGGGQPQHF. The CDR3 bases are TGCGCCAGCAGCTTGGCCGGTGGTGGGCAGCCCCAGCATTTT.

This clonotype has only a few counts. J is TRBJ2-7 and V is TRBV6-5, with D perhaps matching TRBD1 (6 bases). Trimming cost V 4 bases and J 3 bases, with 19 bases left between them. Germline V gene sequence: CDR1 MNHEY, CDR2 SVGAGI. CDR3 length: 16 amino acids. The CDR3 nucleotides read TGTGCCAGCAGTTTCCACTGGACAGTAAGAAACTACGAGCAGTACTTC. It translates to CASSFHWTVRNYEQYF.

This clonotype was observed a few times. The CDR3 sequence: CASLSGRQGGYGYTF. DNA for the CDR3: TGTGCCAGCCTCTCCGGAAGACAGGGGGGCTATGGCTACACCTTC. The chain uses TRBV12-3 or TRBV12-4 and TRBJ1-2; 9 bases map to TRBD1. J lost 4 bases, V lost 8 bases, and 11 bases had no gene match. The CDR3 contains 15 residues.

The chain links TRBV5-5 to TRBJ1-6, with 7 bases aligning to TRBD1. The CDR3 is 16 residues long. J lost 3 bases, V lost 4 bases, and 7 bases had no gene match. Germline V CDR1 and CDR2: SGHKS, YYEKEE (reference sequence). Here the CDR3 reads CASSPRQGIYNSPLHF. CDR3 DNA sequence: TGTGCCAGCAGCCCGAGACAGGGAATCTATAATTCACCCCTCCACTTT.

This clonotype was detected ten times or more. V and J are TRBV19 and TRBJ2-3; no definite D call. Trimming cost V 3 bases and J 2 bases, with 9 bases left between them. CDR3 size: 14 residues. Germline-derived CDR1 and CDR2 are LNHDA and SQIVND (reference sequence). The CDR3 DNA sequence: TGTGCCAGTAGTATGTCTTCATACACAGATACGCAGTATTTT. This encodes CASSMSSYTDTQYF.

This clonotype was counted only a few times. The rearrangement uses TRBV7-8 and TRBJ2-5; D might be TRBD2 (6 bases). Germline values: CDR1 SGHVS, CDR2 FQNEAQ. Trimming took 3 bases from V and 5 from J, leaving 13 bases between them. The CDR3 is 14 amino acids. As DNA, the CDR3 is TGTGCCAGCAGCTTGTACGGGGGATACGAGACCCAGTACTTC. Protein product: CASSLYGGYETQYF.